Listed here is a single T cell receptor beta chain. The data derive from a study of blood T cell repertoires in COVID-19. The length of the CDR3 is 14 residues. The repertoire was sequenced with immunoSEQ multiplex PCR; TCRdb's copy has only in-frame clones and lacks some. The data contain just over 150,000 clones, around 91% of them singletons. The V call is TRBV21-1, the J call TRBJ2-7; the DNA was not used to check the table's D call, TRBD2. TRBV21-1 constitutes a pseudogene. Source material: peripheral blood. The receptor was derived from a woman between 40 and 50 years old with acute or convalescent COVID-19. The CDR3 DNA is TGTGCCAGCAGCGCCGGGACTAGCGGCTACGAGCAGTACTTC. Residues: CASSAGTSGYEQYF.